This T cell receptor beta chain came from a study of OX40 agonist ivuxolimab in advanced cancers. Study-wide context: An agonistic human IgG2 monoclonal antibody against OX40 (CD134) was given. Study findings and constraints: Determination of antigen specificity was not performed for the expanded peripheral T cells. Partial responders at 0.1-3.0 mg/kg showed near-lowest clonal expansion.

Only in-frame clones appear in the TCRdb table, and some are missing; sequencing was by immunoSEQ multiplex PCR. The sample contains about 100,000 clones, about 88% of which appear only once. On this clone: Its antigen is undetermined.

The sequenced sample was CD4+ or CD8+ T cells sorted from blood, obtained in a trial of the OX40 agonist ivuxolimab. This TCR came from an adult with an advanced solid tumor such as melanoma, head and neck, liver or kidney cancer.

CDR3: CASSPLSGYEQYF. Written as DNA, the CDR3 is TGTGCCAGCTCACCCCTTTCTGGCTACGAGCAGTACTTC. The chain uses TRBV18 and TRBJ2-7; D is unresolved. Germline V lookup: CDR1 KGHSH, CDR2 LQKENI. V dropped 3 bases and J dropped 3 bases, with 9 bases sitting between them. The length of the CDR3 is 13 residues.